Following are 8 T cell receptor beta chains from one sample sequenced in a study of blood T cell repertoires in COVID-19. TCRdb's table, derived via immunoSEQ multiplex PCR, lists solely in-frame clones and lacks some. The sample includes some 200,000 clones, 70% to 90% of them seen just once. The sample consisted of peripheral blood. Source of these receptors: a woman aged 18-29 years who had recovered from COVID-19.

The chain uses TRBV6-5 and TRBJ2-7; a weak D match, TRBD1 (5 bases). The V gene lost 2 bases and the J gene lost 2 bases, with 10 bases spanning the gap. The V gene's germline CDR1 is MNHEY and CDR2 SVGAGI. CDR3 length equals 14 residues. The CDR3 DNA is TGTGCCAGCAGTTACGACAGCCTTACCTACGAGCAGTACTTC. Amino acid sequence: CASSYDSLTYEQYF.

This chain connects TRBV30 to TRBJ1-2; D remains ambiguous. Trimming shortened V by 0 bases and J by 4 bases, and 6 bases separated the two germline ends. There are 12 residues in the CDR3. From germline, CDR1 is GTSNPN and CDR2 SVGIG (reference sequence). The CDR3: CAWSVGFYGYTF. The CDR3, as DNA: TGTGCCTGGAGTGTGGGCTTCTATGGCTACACCTTC.

This chain links TRBV9 with TRBJ2-7; tentative D call: TRBD2 (5 bases). The CDR3 runs to 14 residues. CDR1 SGDLS and CDR2 YYNGEE come from the germline V gene. V was trimmed by 0 bases and J by 4 bases, leaving 11 bases between them. CDR3 sequence (DNA): TGTGCCAGCAGCGTAGGAGGGAGAGGGTACGAGCAGTACTTC. Amino acids: CASSVGGRGYEQYF.

The rearrangement joins TRBV14 to TRBJ1-4; D may be TRBD1 (6 bases). Germline V gene data show CDR1 as SGHDN and CDR2 as FVKESK. This CDR3 spans 14 amino acids. With 6 bases removed from V and 5 bases from J, the gap between germline ends came to 13 bases. CDR3 loop: CASSHTGSNEKLFF. The CDR3 nucleotides are TGTGCCAGCAGTCACACAGGGTCGAATGAAAAACTGTTTTTT.

CDR3 nucleotide sequence: TGTGCCAGCAGTTACAGGGCCGCTAATGAAAAACTGTTTTTT. It translates to CASSYRAANEKLFF. The gene calls are TRBV25-1 and TRBJ1-4; a weak D match, TRBD1 (6 bases). The CDR3 is 14 residues long. Germline CDR1 and CDR2: MGHDK and SYGVNS. With 5 bases removed from V and 3 bases from J, the gap between germline ends came to 10 bases.

The rearrangement uses TRBV5-4 and TRBJ1-1; D gene ambiguous. Trimming stripped 2 bases from V and 1 base from J, with 9 bases between. This CDR3 is built from 14 residues. Germline V gives CDR1 SGHNT, CDR2 YYREEE (reference sequence). In DNA form, the CDR3 reads TGTGCCAGCAGCTTAAGCGACGAGAACACTGAAGCTTTCTTT. Protein sequence: CASSLSDENTEAFF.

The chain recombines TRBV10-3 with TRBJ1-2; TRBD1 might be the D (5 bases). The V end was cut by 0 bases, the J end by 0 bases, with 14 bases between. The CDR3 length is 17 residues. Per germline, CDR1 ENHRY and CDR2 SYGVKD. DNA for the CDR3: TGTGCCATCAGTGAGTCTGAAGGGGTTCCCACTAACTATGGCTACACCTTC. Its protein product is CAISESEGVPTNYGYTF.

This clone was picked up a small number of times. V gene TRBV2 combines with J gene TRBJ2-7; no definite D call. The CDR3 spans 11 residues. Trimming took 1 base from V and 6 from J, leaving 4 bases between them. Germline loops: CDR1 SNHLY, CDR2 FYNNEI. DNA of the CDR3: TGTGCCAGCAGTGAAGACTCCGAGCAGTACTTC. Protein product: CASSEDSEQYF.